Below, 12 T cell receptor beta chains from the same sample are listed, as sequenced in a study of tumor-infiltrating lymphocytes in glioblastoma multiforme. TCRB libraries came from RNA via three nested multiplex PCR rounds. TCRdb reprocessed the multiplex PCR reads with MiXCR, giving one entry per CDR3 protein. The table has 20,000 or so distinct CDR3 sequences, about two thirds seen once. The sample taken for sequencing was peripheral blood. All receptors come from a male donor with glioblastoma.

A word on this clonotype: Germline is not matched at one junction end, which may reflect a read error. The rearrangement uses TRBV29-1 and TRBJ1-1, with D possibly TRBD1 on 5 matching bases. The CDR3 totals 13 residues. Per the germline V gene, CDR1 is SQVTM and CDR2 is ANQGSEA. The CDR3 DNA reads as TGCAGCGTAATGGACACCCCGAACACTGAAGCCTTCTTT. Translation: CSVMDTPNTEAFF.

This clonotype has only one observation. An end of the junction differs from the germline gene, which may be a read error. The chain joins TRBV11-2 to TRBJ2-1; TRBD1 might be the D (6 bases). The CDR3 is made up of 14 amino acids. CDR1 and CDR2 from the germline V gene are SGHAT and FQNNGV. The CDR3 sequence: CASSFLSGEYEQFF. Here the CDR3 DNA reads TGTGCAAGCAGCTTTTTGTCAGGGGAATATGAGCAGTTCTTC. Complete variable domain (other parts from reference TRBV11-2 and TRBJ2-1): EAGVAQSPRYKIIEKRQSVAFWCNPISGHATLYWYQQILGQGPKLLIQFQNNGVVDDSQLPKDRFSAERLKGVDSTLKIQPAKLEDSAVYLCASSFLSGEYEQFFGPGTRLTVL.

The chain uses TRBV11-2 and TRBJ2-3; 13 bases agree with TRBD2. This CDR3 has 18 residues. The V gene end was trimmed by 5 bases and the J gene end by 14 bases; junction bases not matched to a gene: 22. Germline assignment: CDR1 SGHAT and CDR2 FQNNGV. CDR3 coding DNA: TGTGCCAGCAGCCGAGATGGACTAGCGGGAGTTTCGGGAGATACGAGGTATTTT. Translating it yields CASSRDGLAGVSGDTRYF.

Comment on this clonotype: Relative to the germline gene, one junction end is altered; a read error may explain this. The chain has TRBV12-3 or TRBV12-4 and TRBJ2-7, with 8 bases aligning to TRBD2. This CDR3 spans 14 amino acids. This chain's CDR3 is CASSPRTSPYEHYF. In DNA, the CDR3 is TGTGCCAGCAGTCCCCGGACTAGCCCCTACGAGCACTACTTC.

The chain carries TRBV6-5 and TRBJ2-3; D tentatively reads TRBD1 or TRBD2 (6 bases each). CDR1 is MNHEY and CDR2 is SVGAGI in the germline V gene. The ends were cut back, 7 bases at V and 0 bases at J, with 8 bases in the middle. The CDR3 totals 13 residues. CDR3 loop: CASTGGSTDTQYF. CDR3 coding DNA: TGTGCCAGCACCGGGGGCAGCACAGATACGCAGTATTTT.

The genes are TRBV6-6 and TRBJ1-5, with TRBD1 matching 8 bases. Germline-derived CDR1 and CDR2 are MNHNY and SVGAGI (reference sequence). V dropped 10 bases and J dropped 1; count of bases not matched to a gene: 3. The CDR3 spans 13 residues. The CDR3 coding sequence is TGTGCCATGAGACAGGGGAGCAATCAGCCCCAGCATTTT. The encoded protein is CAMRQGSNQPQHF.

This chain links TRBV11-2 with TRBJ2-3; 12 bases fit TRBD2. The germline V gene has CDR1 SGHAT and CDR2 FQNNGV. This CDR3 is 18 amino acids long. Trimming at V came to 5 bases and at J to 5 bases, leaving 14 bases not matched to a gene. The CDR3, as DNA: TGTGCCAGCAGCCGAGGTCGACTAGCGGGAGTTTCTGGAGATACGCAGTATTTT. It codes for CASSRGRLAGVSGDTQYF.

Within the sample, this clonotype is large. V and J are TRBV11-2 and TRBJ2-6; D is unclear. This CDR3 region has 16 residues. Trimming cost V 4 bases and J 1 base, with 11 bases left between them. Germline-derived CDR1 and CDR2 are SGHAT and FQNNGV. The CDR3 region has the DNA TGTGCCAGCAGCTACACCCAGTGGTCTGGGGCCAACGTCCTGACTTTC. Its protein is CASSYTQWSGANVLTF.

As for this clonotype: As the CDR3 is not closed by the conserved phenylalanine or tryptophan, this likely results from a read error. The chain carries TRBV11-2 and TRBJ2-2; no firm D call. This CDR3 comprises 16 residues. Trimming cost V 5 bases and J 11 bases, with 24 bases left between them. Germline CDR1 is SGHAT and CDR2 is FQNNGV. The CDR3 nucleotides read TGTGCCAGCAGCACCACCGCTCGAGCCAACCACGGTGAGCTGTTTTCT. Residues: CASSTTARANHGELFS.

The chain links TRBV29-1 to TRBJ2-4, with D possibly matching TRBD1 (6 bases). The CDR3 has 11 amino acids. V gave up 7 bases and J gave up 8 bases, with 12 bases separating them. Germline values: CDR1 SQVTM, CDR2 ANQGSEA. CDR3 bases: TGCAGCGCTGATCCAGGGGACATTCAGTACTTC. This sequence encodes CSADPGDIQYF.

This clonotype has only a few counts. The genes are TRBV7-9 and TRBJ1-5; TRBD1 agrees at 8 bases. Germline CDR1 and CDR2: SEHNR and FQNEAQ (reference sequence). The CDR3 is 15 amino acids. V was clipped by 4 bases and J by 1 base; unmatched bases: 3. CDR3 in amino acids: CASSSGQVSNQPQHF. Here the CDR3 DNA reads TGTGCCAGCAGCTCGGGACAGGTCAGCAATCAGCCCCAGCATTTT.

Of note for this clonotype: This sequence may be a read error, since a much larger clone differs from it by one base. The conserved closing phenylalanine or tryptophan is absent in this CDR3, likely reflecting a read error. The genes are TRBV7-9 and TRBJ1-2, with a tentative D call TRBD1 (6 bases). The CDR3 is made up of 13 amino acids. V was pared by 4 bases and J by 4 bases, with 10 bases between. Germline CDR1 SEHNR, CDR2 FQNEAQ (reference sequence). CDR3 sequence (DNA): TGTGCCAGCAGCTCACTACAGGGCTATGGCTACACCTCC. Protein product: CASSSLQGYGYTS.